These 10 T cell receptor beta chains originate from one sample sequenced in a study of shared clonotypes between healthy human individuals. Sequencing used immunoSEQ multiplex PCR; TCRdb keeps in-frame clones, though not all of them. The sample yields hundreds of thousands of clones, approximately 79% seen once. The sample consisted of memory CD4+ T cells sorted from blood. Described subset: CD45RA-negative fraction. The receptors were sampled from a woman aged 25 to 39 in good health.

This chain connects TRBV28 to TRBJ2-5, with TRBD1 identical over 8 bases. This CDR3 comprises 18 residues. V lost 4 bases, J lost 4 bases, and 17 bases stayed unmatched. Germline V CDR1 and CDR2: MDHEN, SYDVKM. CDR3 loop: CASSSNHPGTGKSETQYF. The DNA of the CDR3 is TGTGCCAGCAGTTCCAACCACCCGGGGACAGGCAAATCAGAGACCCAGTACTTC.

V usage is TRBV2 and J usage is TRBJ2-1; D tentatively reads TRBD1 or TRBD2 (6 bases each). Germline CDR1 reads SNHLY; CDR2 reads FYNNEI. With 2 bases removed from V and 2 bases from J, the gap between germline ends came to 16 bases. CDR3 length equals 17 residues. This CDR3 is CASSELGGPLAYNEQFF. The CDR3 DNA is TGTGCCAGCAGTGAATTAGGGGGGCCCTTGGCCTACAATGAGCAGTTCTTC.

The chain couples TRBV6-1 to TRBJ1-4; D remains ambiguous. Germline loops: CDR1 MNHNS, CDR2 SASEGT. Deletions cut 0 bases from V and 8 bases from J, with 16 bases between. The CDR3 totals 16 residues. The CDR3 loop reads CASSEALGLGQEKLFF. The DNA for the CDR3 is TGTGCCAGCAGTGAAGCCCTCGGGTTAGGGCAGGAAAAACTGTTTTTT.

This clone is medium-sized (0.01 to 0.1%) by share. This chain links TRBV7-3 with TRBJ2-6, with 11 bases that match TRBD2. CDR1 SGHTA and CDR2 FQGTGA come from the germline V gene. The CDR3 contains 18 residues. J was trimmed by 2 bases and V by 2 bases; bases with no gene match: 5. The CDR3 region is CASSLDPLAGAGANVLTF. CDR3 coding DNA: TGTGCCAGCAGCTTAGACCCACTAGCGGGAGCTGGGGCCAACGTCCTGACTTTC. Complete variable domain (other parts from reference TRBV7-3 and TRBJ2-6): GAGVSQTPSNKVTEKGKYVELRCDPISGHTALYWYRQSLGQGPEFLIYFQGTGAADDSGLPNDRFFAVRPEGSVSTLKIQRTERGDSAVYLCASSLDPLAGAGANVLTFGAGSRLTVL.

This clone has a single count. This sample also contains other DNA sequences that code for the same CDR3. The chain couples TRBV28 to TRBJ1-5; a possible D gene is TRBD1 (5 bases). CDR3 length: 12 amino acids. Germline V gene data show CDR1 as MDHEN and CDR2 as SYDVKM. V was clipped by 7 bases and J by 4 bases, with 8 bases between them. The DNA for the CDR3 is TGTGCCAGCATGGGGGGGAATCAGCCCCAGCATTTT. Translated, it gives CASMGGNQPQHF. The whole variable domain, filled in from reference TRBV28 and TRBJ1-5, reads DVKVTQSSRYLVKRTGEKVFLECVQDMDHENMFWYRQDPGLGLRLIYFSYDVKMKEKGDIPEGYSVSREKKERFSLILESASTNQTSMYLCASMGGNQPQHFGDGTRLSIL.

J is TRBJ1-1 and V is TRBV10-1; D might be TRBD1 (6 bases). The germline gives CDR1 WNHNN, CDR2 SYGVQD (reference sequence). V gave up 3 bases and J gave up 5 bases, with 13 bases separating them. This CDR3 contains 14 residues. CDR3 nucleotides: TGCGCCAGCAGTGAACAACAGGGAGGTACTGAAGCTTTCTTT. It encodes CASSEQQGGTEAFF.

The chain recombines TRBV7-2 with TRBJ2-2; TRBD2 aligns across 11 bases. Per the germline V gene, CDR1 is SGHTA and CDR2 is FQGNSA. V dropped 3 bases and J dropped 5; count of bases not matched to a gene: 5. This CDR3 is built from 16 residues. The CDR3: CASSFNSGRVTGELFF. The CDR3, as DNA: TGTGCCAGCAGCTTTAATAGCGGGAGGGTTACCGGGGAGCTGTTTTTT.

The chain has TRBV5-1 and TRBJ2-7; 11 bases match TRBD1. The CDR3 sequence is 15 residues long. V was pared by 4 bases and J by 3 bases, with 6 bases of the junction left unmatched. Germline CDR1 is SGHRS and CDR2 is YFSETQ. In DNA form, the CDR3 reads TGCGCCAGCAGCCTCCGGACAGGGGGCTTCTACGAGCAGTACTTC. Protein product: CASSLRTGGFYEQYF.

The CDR3 DNA follows: TGTGCCAGCAGTTCCCGGGACAGGGGTGTCCAAGAGACCCAGTACTTC. Protein product: CASSSRDRGVQETQYF. J is TRBJ2-5 and V is TRBV28, with TRBD1 matching 10 bases. Germline assignment: CDR1 MDHEN and CDR2 SYDVKM. This CDR3 region has 16 residues. J gave up 1 base and V 4 bases, and 6 bases lay outside the gene matches.

Remarks on this clone: This specimen includes other DNA sequences encoding the same CDR3. The rearrangement links TRBV28 to TRBJ2-7; D is undetermined. Germline lookup yields CDR1 MDHEN and CDR2 SYDVKM. This CDR3 has 11 residues. V was trimmed by 3 bases and J by 3 bases, leaving 3 bases between them. In DNA, the CDR3 is TGTGCCAGCAGTTTGATCTACGAGCAGTACTTC. It encodes CASSLIYEQYF.